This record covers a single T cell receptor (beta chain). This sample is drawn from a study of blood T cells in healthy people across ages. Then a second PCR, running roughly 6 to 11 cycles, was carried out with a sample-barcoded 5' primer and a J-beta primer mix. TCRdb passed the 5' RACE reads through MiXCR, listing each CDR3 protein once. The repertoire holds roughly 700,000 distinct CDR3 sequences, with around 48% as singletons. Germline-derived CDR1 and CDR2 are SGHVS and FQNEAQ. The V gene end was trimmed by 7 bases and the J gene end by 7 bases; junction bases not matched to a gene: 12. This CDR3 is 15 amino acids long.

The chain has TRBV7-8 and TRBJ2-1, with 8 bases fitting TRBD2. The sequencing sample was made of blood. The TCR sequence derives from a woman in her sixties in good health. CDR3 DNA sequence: TGTGCCAGCATCACATCACGAGCGGGAGAGAATGAGCAGTTCTTC. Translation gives CASITSRAGENEQFF.